This T cell receptor beta chain was recovered during a study of blood T cell repertoires in COVID-19 (dated by TCRdb to the early 2020s). Background for the entire study: Samples covering the acute and convalescent phases of COVID-19 were provided by collaborators in the United States, Italy and Spain. The prospective study material was composed of cDNA or gDNA derived from T cells, B-cell-depleted T cells, or PBMCs. Deeply sampled blood TCRbeta repertoires from subjects exposed to, actively infected with, or recovered from COVID-19 were included in the dataset. The repertoires were made available in a free public database intended to serve as a resource for research on the immune response to SARS-CoV-2. The samples were drawn from the first 160 participants of the ongoing ImmuneRACE study and from roughly 1,300 subjects provided by 6 global collaborators. Nearly every sample came with metadata listing a de-identified subject ID, COVID-19 status, age in years and sex. Where available, HLA class I and class II types were obtained from metadata supplied by the sample provider rather than from assay-based typing. Results the study describes overall, beyond this receptor: The amount of clinical and demographic metadata varied by source and participant and was provided uncurated.

Notes on this clone: Its antigen target is currently unknown. No base qualities exist here, and no much larger clone lies one base off it.

Looking up the germline V gene yields CDR1 SGHRS and CDR2 YFSETQ. Trimmed from V: 0 bases; trimmed from J: 5 bases; junction bases lacking a gene match: 9. Its CDR3 holds 16 amino acids, cysteine through phenylalanine. Of all the DNA, just the CDR3 is kept, 48 bases in frame from base 1. Each collaborating institution followed its own protocols to collect whole blood in K2EDTA tubes. Collaborator samples were shipped for TCRbeta analysis as frozen whole blood, isolated PBMCs, or DNA extracted from either sample type. TCRbeta CDR3 regions were amplified from genomic DNA by means of the immunoSEQ Assay, a bias-controlled multiplex PCR. The original methods were these. The number of nucleated cells in each sample was estimated from the amplification of reference gene primers within the assay. To quantify the absolute abundance of each unique TCRbeta CDR3 rearrangement, sequence reads were collapsed and filtered. For each sample, productive Simpson clonality was calculated by taking the square root of Simpson's diversity index across productive rearrangements. TCRdb provides this immuneACCESS table in a form limited to in-frame rearrangements. Some clones are lacking; in checked studies, under half of them reflect an unresolved V gene, and why the rest are absent is not known. D and trimming come from the DNA, and the V and J calls and clone size come from that table. This sample has 300,000 to 450,000 clones in its table, and about 85% of those were observed once. The ten top clones hold about 3.6% of the sample.

This TCR was sampled from a woman aged 18-30 years with acute or convalescent COVID-19. The V and J segments used are TRBV5-1 and TRBJ2-5; TRBD1 fits 8 bases in the junction. What was sequenced was peripheral blood. The nucleotide sequence reads TGCGCCAGCAGCTTGGAAGCAGGGGGCTTCTTGGAGACCCAGTACTTC. Translated, it reads CASSLEAGGFLETQYF.